This T cell receptor (beta chain) was obtained from a study of cytomegalovirus exposure and HLA in healthy donors. Notes on the study in general: Reported results showed that the classifier diagnosed cytomegalovirus status with high specificity and sensitivity. The listing of roughly 160 TCR beta chains classed them as cytomegalovirus-associated.

With respect to this clone: Its antigen is unidentified.

Separate from the 666-subject first cohort was the approximately 120-subject validation cohort, to which the donors belonged. TCRdb's copy holds only in-frame clones and misses some; the assay was immunoSEQ multiplex PCR. Among roughly 200,000 clones listed, roughly nine tenths were seen once. This sequence originates from a man aged 30 to 45 in good health and CMV-seropositive. Sequenced sample: PBMCs.

CDR3: CAWTLPGETQYF. Here the CDR3 DNA reads TGTGCCTGGACCCTCCCCGGAGAGACCCAGTACTTC. V gene TRBV30 combines with J gene TRBJ2-5; D unresolved. Germline V gene lookup returns CDR1 GTSNPN and CDR2 SVGIG (reference sequence). The length of the CDR3 is 12 residues. With 4 bases removed from V and 4 bases from J, the gap between germline ends came to 10 bases.